This T cell receptor (beta chain) comes out of a study of regulatory T cells in long-lasting Graves disease. Study-wide results and limits: Relative to newly diagnosed Graves' patients, persistent ones had lower TCR diversity. Since the sample size was small, accuracy may have been reduced.

This clonotype was recorded at least ten times. Antigen: not known. V lost 4 bases and J 6 bases, leaving 13 bases between the germline ends. CDR1 is MNHEY, CDR2 SMNVEV, per germline (reference sequence). The CDR3 consists of 14 residues. Time point reported: newly diagnosed GD, antithyroid drugs for less than 3 months. From PBMCs, RNA was extracted and then used to make the TCR library. HTBI primers from iRepertoire and Arm-PCR of CDR3 regions yielded the TCR beta libraries. TCRdb reprocessed the multiplex PCR reads via MiXCR and lists one record per CDR3 protein. The sample includes around 450,000 distinct CDR3 sequences, over 12% seen only once; the top ten take around 7.6%. These data were also reused for a study on T cells in Graves' hyperthyroidism and ophthalmopathy. From that second work: Stable hyperthyroidism was separated from ophthalmopathy by a model based on 13 V-J features.

The source material was peripheral blood mononuclear cells (PBMCs), sampled at new diagnosis, from a patient treated with antithyroid drugs. This receptor was identified in a woman between 35 and 50 years old with Graves disease. V and J are TRBV27 and TRBJ2-1; weak D call: TRBD2 (6 bases). This CDR3 is CASSSPRGFNEQFF. CDR3 nucleotide sequence: TGTGCCAGCAGTTCCCCGCGGGGTTTCAATGAGCAGTTCTTC.